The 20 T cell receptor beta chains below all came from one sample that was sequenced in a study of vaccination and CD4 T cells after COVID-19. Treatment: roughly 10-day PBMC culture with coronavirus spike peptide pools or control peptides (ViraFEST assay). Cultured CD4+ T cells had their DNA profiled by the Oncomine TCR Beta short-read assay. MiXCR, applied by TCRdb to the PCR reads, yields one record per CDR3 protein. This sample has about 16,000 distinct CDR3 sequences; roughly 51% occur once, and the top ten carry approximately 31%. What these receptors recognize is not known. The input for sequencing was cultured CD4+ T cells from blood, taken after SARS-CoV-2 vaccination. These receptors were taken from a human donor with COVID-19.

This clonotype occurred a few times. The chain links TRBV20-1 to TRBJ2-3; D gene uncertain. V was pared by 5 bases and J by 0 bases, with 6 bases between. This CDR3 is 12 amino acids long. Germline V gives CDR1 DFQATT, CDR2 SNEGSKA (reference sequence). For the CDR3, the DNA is TGCAGTGCTGGGGAAAGCACAGATACGCAGTATTTT. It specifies CSAGESTDTQYF.

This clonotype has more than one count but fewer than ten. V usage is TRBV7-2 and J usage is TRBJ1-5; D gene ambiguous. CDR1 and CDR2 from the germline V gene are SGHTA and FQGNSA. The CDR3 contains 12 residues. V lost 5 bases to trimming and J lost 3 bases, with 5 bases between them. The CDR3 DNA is TGTGCCAGCAGCCCAAACAATCAGCCCCAGCATTTT. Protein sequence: CASSPNNQPQHF.

The CDR3 spells CASSLQTPRGPQYF. The CDR3, as DNA: TGTGCCAGCAGTTTACAGACGCCCAGGGGTCCCCAGTACTTC. The rearrangement links TRBV27 to TRBJ2-5, with D possibly matching TRBD1 (6 bases). The CDR3 loop spans 14 amino acids. Trimming removed 2 bases from V and 9 bases from J, with 16 bases in between. CDR1 is MNHEY and CDR2 is SMNVEV in the germline V gene (reference sequence).

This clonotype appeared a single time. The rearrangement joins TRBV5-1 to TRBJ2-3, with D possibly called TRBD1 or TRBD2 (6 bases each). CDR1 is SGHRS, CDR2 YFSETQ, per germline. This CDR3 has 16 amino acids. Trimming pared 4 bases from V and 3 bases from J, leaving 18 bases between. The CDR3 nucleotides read TGCGCCAGCAGCGCCTTGGGGGGCTCTGGGACAGATACGCAGTATTTT. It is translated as CASSALGGSGTDTQYF.

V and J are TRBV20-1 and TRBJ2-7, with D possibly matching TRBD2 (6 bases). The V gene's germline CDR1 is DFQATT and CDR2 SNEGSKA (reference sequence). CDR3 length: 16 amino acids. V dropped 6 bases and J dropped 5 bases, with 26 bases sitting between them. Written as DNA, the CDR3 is TGCAGTGCCACAGCGGGCGTCCGGGGTCTTACCCACGAGCAGTACTTC. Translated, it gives CSATAGVRGLTHEQYF.

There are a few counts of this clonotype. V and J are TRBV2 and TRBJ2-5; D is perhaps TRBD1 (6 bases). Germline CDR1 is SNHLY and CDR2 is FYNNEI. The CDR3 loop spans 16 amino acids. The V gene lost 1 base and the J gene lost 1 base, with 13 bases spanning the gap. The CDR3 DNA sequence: TGTGCCAGCAGTGAAGTGGCGATGGGGGCCCAAGAGACCCAGTACTTC. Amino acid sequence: CASSEVAMGAQETQYF. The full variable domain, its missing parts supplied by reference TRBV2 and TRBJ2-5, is EPEVTQTPSHQVTQMGQEVILRCVPISNHLYFYWYRQILGQKVEFLVSFYNNEISEKSEIFDDQFSVERPDGSNFTLKIRSTKLEDSAMYFCASSEVAMGAQETQYFGPGTRLLVL.

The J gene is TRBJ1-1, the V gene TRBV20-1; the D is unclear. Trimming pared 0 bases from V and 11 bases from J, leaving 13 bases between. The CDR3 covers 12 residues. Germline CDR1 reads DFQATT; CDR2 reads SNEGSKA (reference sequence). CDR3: CSARDPPRGAFF. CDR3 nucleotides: TGCAGTGCTAGAGATCCCCCCCGTGGGGCTTTCTTT.

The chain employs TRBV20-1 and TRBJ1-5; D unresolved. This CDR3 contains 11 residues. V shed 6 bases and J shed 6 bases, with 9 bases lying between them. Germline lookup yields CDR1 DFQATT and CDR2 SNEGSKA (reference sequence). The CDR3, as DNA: TGCAGTGCCGTACCGAGTCAGCCCCAGCATTTT. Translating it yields CSAVPSQPQHF.

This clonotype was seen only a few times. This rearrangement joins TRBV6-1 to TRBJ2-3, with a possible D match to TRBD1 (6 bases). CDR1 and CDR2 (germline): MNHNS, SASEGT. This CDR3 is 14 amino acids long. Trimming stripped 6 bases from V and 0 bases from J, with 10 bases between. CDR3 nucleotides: TGTGCCAGCAGGTGGACAGCTAGCACAGATACGCAGTATTTT. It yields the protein CASRWTASTDTQYF.

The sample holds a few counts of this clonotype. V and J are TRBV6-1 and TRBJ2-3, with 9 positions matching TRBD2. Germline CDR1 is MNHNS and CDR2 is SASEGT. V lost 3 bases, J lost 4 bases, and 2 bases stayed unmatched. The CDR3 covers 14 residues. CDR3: CASSEGLAADTQYF. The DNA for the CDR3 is TGTGCCAGCAGTGAGGGACTAGCCGCAGATACGCAGTATTTT.

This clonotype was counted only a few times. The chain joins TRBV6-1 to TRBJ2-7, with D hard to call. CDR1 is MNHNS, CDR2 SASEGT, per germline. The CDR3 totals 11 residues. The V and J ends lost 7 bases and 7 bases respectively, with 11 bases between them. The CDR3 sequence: CASTGIGEQYF. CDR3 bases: TGTGCCAGCACCGGCATCGGAGAGCAGTACTTC.

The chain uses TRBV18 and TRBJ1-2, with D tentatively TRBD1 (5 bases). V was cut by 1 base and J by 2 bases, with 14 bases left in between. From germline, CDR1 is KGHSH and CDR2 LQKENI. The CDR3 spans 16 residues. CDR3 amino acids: CASSPLGSGLNYGYTF. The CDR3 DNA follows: TGTGCCAGCTCACCACTTGGATCAGGGCTAAACTATGGCTACACCTTC.

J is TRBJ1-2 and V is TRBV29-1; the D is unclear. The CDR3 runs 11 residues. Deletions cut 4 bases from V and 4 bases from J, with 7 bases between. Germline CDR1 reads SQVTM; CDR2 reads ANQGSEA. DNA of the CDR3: TGCAGCGTTGTAGGCAGCTATGGCTACACCTTC. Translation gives CSVVGSYGYTF.

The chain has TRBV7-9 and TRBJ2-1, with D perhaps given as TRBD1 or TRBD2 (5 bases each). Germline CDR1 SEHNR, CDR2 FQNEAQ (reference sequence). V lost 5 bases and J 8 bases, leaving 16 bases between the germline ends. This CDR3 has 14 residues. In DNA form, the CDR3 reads TGTGCCAGCAGCCGGGACCTCAATTCCTATGAGCAGTTCTTC. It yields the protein CASSRDLNSYEQFF.

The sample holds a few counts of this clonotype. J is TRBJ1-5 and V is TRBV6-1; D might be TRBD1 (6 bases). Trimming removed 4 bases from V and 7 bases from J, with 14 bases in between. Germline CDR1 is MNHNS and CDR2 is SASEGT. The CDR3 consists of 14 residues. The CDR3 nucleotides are TGTGCCAGCAGTGCAGGGGACGCGGGGCAGCCCCAGCATTTT. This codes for CASSAGDAGQPQHF.

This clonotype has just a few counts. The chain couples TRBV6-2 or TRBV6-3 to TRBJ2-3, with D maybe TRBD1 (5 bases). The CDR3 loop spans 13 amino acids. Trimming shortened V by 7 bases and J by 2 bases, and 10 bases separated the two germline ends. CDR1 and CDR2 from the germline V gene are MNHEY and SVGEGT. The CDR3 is CASIGAVTDTQYF. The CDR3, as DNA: TGTGCCAGCATTGGGGCGGTCACAGATACGCAGTATTTT.

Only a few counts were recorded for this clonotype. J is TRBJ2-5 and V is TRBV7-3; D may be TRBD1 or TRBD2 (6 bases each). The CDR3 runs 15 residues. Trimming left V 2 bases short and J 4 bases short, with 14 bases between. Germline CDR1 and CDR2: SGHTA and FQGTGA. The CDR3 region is CASSLVGGRGETQYF. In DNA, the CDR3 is TGTGCCAGCAGCTTAGTTGGGGGGCGCGGAGAGACCCAGTACTTC.

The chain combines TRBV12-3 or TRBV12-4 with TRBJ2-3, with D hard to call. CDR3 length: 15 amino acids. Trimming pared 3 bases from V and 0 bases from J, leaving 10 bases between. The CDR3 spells CASSLSSASTDTQYF. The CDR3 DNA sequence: TGTGCCAGCAGTTTGAGTTCGGCTAGCACAGATACGCAGTATTTT.

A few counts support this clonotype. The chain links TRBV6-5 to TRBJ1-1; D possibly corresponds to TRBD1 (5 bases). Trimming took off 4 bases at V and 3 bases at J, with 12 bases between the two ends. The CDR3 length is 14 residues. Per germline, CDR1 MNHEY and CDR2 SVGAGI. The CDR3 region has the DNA TGTGCCAGCAGTTCTCCAGGGTTGGACACTGAAGCTTTCTTT. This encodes CASSSPGLDTEAFF.

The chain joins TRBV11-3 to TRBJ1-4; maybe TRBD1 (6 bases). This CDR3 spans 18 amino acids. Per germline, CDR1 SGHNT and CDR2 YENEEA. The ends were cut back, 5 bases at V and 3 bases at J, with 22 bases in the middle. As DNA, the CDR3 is TGTGCCAGCAGCGCCGCCCGGACAGAGGGCCGATCTAATGAAAAACTGTTTTTT. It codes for CASSAARTEGRSNEKLFF. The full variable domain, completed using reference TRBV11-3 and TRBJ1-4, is EAGVVQSPRYKIIEKKQPVAFWCNPISGHNTLYWYLQNLGQGPELLIRYENEEAVDDSQLPKDRFSAERLKGVDSTLKIQPAELGDSAVYLCASSAARTEGRSNEKLFFGSGTQLSVL.